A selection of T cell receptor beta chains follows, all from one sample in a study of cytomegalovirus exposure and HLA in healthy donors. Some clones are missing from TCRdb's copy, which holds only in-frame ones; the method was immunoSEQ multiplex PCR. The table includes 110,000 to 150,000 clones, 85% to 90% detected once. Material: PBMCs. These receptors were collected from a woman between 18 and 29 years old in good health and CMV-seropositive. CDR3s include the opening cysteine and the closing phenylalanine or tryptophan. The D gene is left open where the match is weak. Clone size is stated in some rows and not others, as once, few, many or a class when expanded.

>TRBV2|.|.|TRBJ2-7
CASSPQGPSEQYF
TGTGCCAGCAGTCCCCAGGGCCCTAGTGAGCAGTACTTC
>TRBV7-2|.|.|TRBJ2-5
CASSLRGLQETQYF
TGTGCCAGCAGCTTACGGGGACTCCAAGAGACCCAGTACTTC
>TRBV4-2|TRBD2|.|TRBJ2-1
CASSLIREALLSYNEQFF
TGTGCCAGCAGCCTGATCCGGGAGGCCTTATTATCCTACAATGAGCAGTTCTTC
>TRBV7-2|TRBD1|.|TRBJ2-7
CASSLQDRGRSEQYF
TGTGCCAGCAGCTTACAGGACAGGGGGCGTTCCGAGCAGTACTTC
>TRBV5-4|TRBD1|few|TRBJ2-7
CASSSVRTGNEQYF
TGTGCCAGCAGCTCCGTCCGGACAGGGAACGAGCAGTACTTC
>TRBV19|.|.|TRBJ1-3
CASSPQWSSGNTIYF
TGTGCCAGTAGTCCCCAGTGGAGCTCTGGAAACACCATATATTTT
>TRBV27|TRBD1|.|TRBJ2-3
CASSALGTGSDTQYF
TGTGCCAGCAGTGCCCTCGGGACAGGGTCAGATACGCAGTATTTT
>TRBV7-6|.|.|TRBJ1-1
CASSLTGNTEAFF
TGTGCCAGCAGCCTTACAGGGAACACTGAAGCTTTCTTT
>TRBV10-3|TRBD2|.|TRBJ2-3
CAIKMGLAGGPADTQYF
TGTGCCATCAAAATGGGACTAGCGGGGGGGCCGGCAGATACGCAGTATTTT
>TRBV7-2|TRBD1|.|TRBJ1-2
CASSHQGGYGYTF
TGTGCCAGCAGCCATCAGGGGGGCTATGGCTACACCTTC
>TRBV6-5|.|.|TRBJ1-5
CASSPRGAQPQHF
TGTGCCAGCAGTCCCCGGGGGGCCCAGCCCCAGCATTTT
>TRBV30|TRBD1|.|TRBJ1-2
CALRTGGGGYTF
TGTGCCTTACGGACAGGGGGCGGTGGCTACACCTTC
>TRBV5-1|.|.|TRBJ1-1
CASSLAQGLNTEAFF
TGCGCCAGCAGCTTGGCCCAGGGGTTGAACACTGAAGCTTTCTTT
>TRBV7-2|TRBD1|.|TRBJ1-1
CASSLRGQGKAEAFF
TGTGCCAGCAGCTTAAGGGGGCAGGGTAAGGCTGAAGCTTTCTTT
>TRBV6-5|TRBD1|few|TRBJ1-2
CASGTGGGYTF
TGTGCCAGCGGGACAGGGGGCGGCTACACCTTC
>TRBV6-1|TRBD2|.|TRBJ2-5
CASSEVSGGGQETQYF
TGTGCCAGCAGTGAAGTATCGGGAGGAGGACAAGAGACCCAGTACTTC
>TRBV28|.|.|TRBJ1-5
CASSPTRGSNQPQHF
TGTGCCAGCAGCCCGACGAGAGGTAGCAATCAGCCCCAGCATTTT
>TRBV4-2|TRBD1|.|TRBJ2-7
CASSQVGQGPVEQYF
TGTGCCAGCAGCCAAGTCGGACAGGGCCCAGTCGAGCAGTACTTC
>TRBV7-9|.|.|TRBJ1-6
CASSLSVGLIYNSPLHF
TGTGCCAGCAGCTTATCGGTGGGGCTGATCTATAATTCACCCCTCCACTTT
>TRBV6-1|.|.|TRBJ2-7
CASSGTDWGPYEQYF
TGTGCCAGCAGTGGGACAGATTGGGGGCCCTACGAGCAGTACTTC
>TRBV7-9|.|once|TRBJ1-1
CASSLVGQPNTEAFF
TGTGCCAGCAGCTTAGTTGGACAGCCGAACACTGAAGCTTTCTTT
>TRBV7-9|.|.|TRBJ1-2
CASSLGGQNNYGYTF
TGTGCCAGCAGCTTAGGAGGACAGAATAACTATGGCTACACCTTC
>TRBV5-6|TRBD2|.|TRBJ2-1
CASSLGGGTYNEQFF
TGTGCCAGCAGCTTGGGCGGGGGAACCTACAATGAGCAGTTCTTC
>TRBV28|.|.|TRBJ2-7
CASSFRGSSYEQYF
TGTGCCAGCAGTTTTCGAGGAAGCTCCTACGAGCAGTACTTC
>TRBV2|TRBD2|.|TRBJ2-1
CASSERASGGVGEQFF
TGTGCCAGCAGTGAAAGGGCTAGCGGGGGGGTAGGAGAGCAGTTCTTC
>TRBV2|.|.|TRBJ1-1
CASSGSGVGTEAFF
TGTGCCAGCAGTGGTTCAGGGGTGGGCACTGAAGCTTTCTTT
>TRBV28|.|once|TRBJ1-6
CASSPTGYNSPLHF
TGTGCCAGCAGCCCCACAGGGTATAATTCACCCCTCCACTTT
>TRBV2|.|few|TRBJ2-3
CASSEPRLVAPDTQYF
TGTGCCAGCAGTGAACCCCGGTTAGTTGCCCCAGATACGCAGTATTTT
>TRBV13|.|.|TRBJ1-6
CASSTGTHNSPLHF
TGTGCCAGCAGCACCGGGACACACAATTCACCCCTCCACTTT
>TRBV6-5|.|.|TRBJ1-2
CASSQGWGFGYGYTF
TGTGCCAGCAGTCAGGGGTGGGGGTTTGGCTATGGCTACACCTTC
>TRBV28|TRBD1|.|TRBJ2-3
CASDSIRDRADTQYF
TGTGCCAGCGATTCAATCCGGGACAGGGCAGATACGCAGTATTTT
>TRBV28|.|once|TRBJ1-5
CASSLAGEGNQPQHF
TGTGCCAGCAGTTTAGCAGGGGAAGGCAATCAGCCCCAGCATTTT
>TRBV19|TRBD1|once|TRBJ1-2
CASSIPGGIVYGYTF
TGTGCCAGTAGCATTCCAGGGGGCATCGTCTATGGCTACACCTTC
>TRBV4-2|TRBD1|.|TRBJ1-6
CASSQSGTGASSYNSPLHF
TGTGCCAGCAGCCAGTCCGGGACAGGGGCGAGCTCCTATAATTCACCCCTCCACTTT
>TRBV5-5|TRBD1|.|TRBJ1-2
CASSIGQGYGYTF
TGTGCCAGCAGCATCGGACAGGGTTATGGCTACACCTTC
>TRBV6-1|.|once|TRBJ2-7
CASSLPTNHYEQYF
TGTGCCAGCAGTCTCCCGACAAACCACTACGAGCAGTACTTC
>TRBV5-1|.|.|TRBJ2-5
CASSLADLTGGETQYF
TGCGCCAGCAGCTTGGCCGATTTGACAGGCGGGGAGACCCAGTACTTC
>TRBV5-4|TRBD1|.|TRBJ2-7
CASSLIGQGAFEQYF
TGTGCCAGCAGCTTGATAGGACAGGGGGCATTCGAGCAGTACTTC
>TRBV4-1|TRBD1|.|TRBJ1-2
CASRGQSVDGYTF
TGCGCCAGCAGGGGACAGTCGGTCGATGGCTACACCTTC
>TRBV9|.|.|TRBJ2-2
CASSVVSGSGELFF
TGTGCCAGCAGCGTAGTGTCAGGGTCCGGGGAGCTGTTTTTT
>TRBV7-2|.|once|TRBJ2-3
CASSLRLVGDTQYF
TGTGCCAGCAGCTTAAGGCTAGTCGGGGATACGCAGTATTTT
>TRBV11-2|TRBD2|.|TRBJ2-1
CASSSPPAGGMDEQFF
TGTGCCAGCAGCTCCCCTCCAGCGGGGGGGATGGATGAGCAGTTCTTC